This T cell receptor beta chain was identified during a study of cytomegalovirus exposure and HLA in healthy donors. This CDR3 comprises 17 residues. Trimming left V 0 bases short and J 7 bases short, with 19 bases between. Germline V gene lookup returns CDR1 ENHRY and CDR2 SYGVKD. The PCR used 60 Vbeta and 13 Jbeta primers. The data were produced by immunoSEQ multiplex PCR, yet TCRdb's version contains in-frame clones alone and is incomplete. The table shows 81,000 or so clones, with around four fifths occurring only once. The sample consisted of PBMCs. The TCR comes from a man aged 50 to 59 in good health and CMV-seropositive. The chain recombines TRBV10-3 with TRBJ2-1, with D uncertain. The chain's CDR3 is CAISESSRRSVTNEQFF. For the CDR3, the DNA is TGTGCCATCAGTGAGTCGTCCCGACGCAGCGTGACGAATGAGCAGTTCTTC.